The 25 T cell receptor beta chains presented below share a single source sample, sequenced in a study of blood T cells in healthy people across ages. With a J-beta primer mix and a sample-barcoded 5' primer, a second PCR ran about 6 to 11 cycles. One entry per CDR3 protein, called by TCRdb with MiXCR from the 5' RACE reads. The sample lists around 2 million distinct CDR3 sequences, 39% occurring once. Specimen: blood. Receptors originate from a human donor in good health.

The rearrangement uses TRBV11-3 and TRBJ2-1; no clear D. The DNA end is more similar to TRBJ2-7, so the J call may be wrong. Germline-derived CDR1 and CDR2 are SGHNT and YENEEA. The CDR3 loop spans 12 amino acids. This CDR3 is CASSLEIGEQYF. As DNA, the CDR3 is TGTGCCAGCAGCTTAGAAATAGGGGAGCAGTACTTC.

The chain has TRBV5-5 and TRBJ1-2; D is unresolved. CDR1 is SGHKS, CDR2 YYEKEE, per germline (reference sequence). The CDR3 length is 15 residues. V shed 3 bases and J shed 4 bases, with 16 bases lying between them. The chain's CDR3 is CASSSTTTVSYGYTF. For the CDR3, the DNA is TGTGCCAGCAGCTCGACCACTACAGTGAGCTATGGCTACACCTTC.

The V and J genes are TRBV6-2 or TRBV6-3 and TRBJ1-6; perhaps TRBD1 as D (5 bases). V was cut by 8 bases and J by 9 bases, with 14 bases left in between. There are 13 residues in the CDR3. Germline CDR1 MNHEY, CDR2 SVGEGT. CDR3 amino acids: CASHFGRASPLHF. Written as DNA, the CDR3 is TGTGCCAGCCATTTTGGCAGGGCTTCACCCCTCCACTTT.

This chain joins TRBV5-1 and TRBJ2-7; perhaps TRBD2 as D (5 bases). The germline gives CDR1 SGHRS, CDR2 YFSETQ. Trimming pared 0 bases from V and 0 bases from J, leaving 10 bases between. The CDR3 has 15 residues. CDR3 amino acids: CASSLEVRGSYEQYF. The CDR3 DNA reads as TGCGCCAGCAGCTTGGAGGTTCGGGGCTCCTACGAGCAGTACTTC.

J is TRBJ2-5 and V is TRBV20-1, with 8 bases aligning to TRBD2. J gave up 4 bases and V 3 bases, and 10 bases lay outside the gene matches. Germline V gene lookup returns CDR1 DFQATT and CDR2 SNEGSKA (reference sequence). This CDR3 contains 15 residues. Written as DNA, the CDR3 is TGCAGTGCTAGTGTGGCGGGGGGCCTCCGAGAGACCCAGTACTTC. The encoded protein is CSASVAGGLRETQYF.

The chain couples TRBV7-6 to TRBJ2-5, with D possibly matching TRBD1 (5 bases). Germline V CDR1 and CDR2: SGHVS, FNYEAQ. The germline V and J ends were trimmed by 5 bases and 1 base, with 20 bases remaining between them. The CDR3 spans 17 residues. DNA of the CDR3: TGTGCCAGCAGCCCAGACCCGGCAGGGCAGGGCCAAGAGACCCAGTACTTC. Residues: CASSPDPAGQGQETQYF.

The chain carries TRBV7-9 and TRBJ1-6; D perhaps matches TRBD1 (5 bases). The V gene lost 5 bases and the J gene lost 6 bases, with 17 bases spanning the gap. CDR3 length: 16 residues. Germline CDR1 reads SEHNR; CDR2 reads FQNEAQ (reference sequence). CDR3 DNA sequence: TGTGCCAGCAGCCCCGCGGGGGGAGGTGGTAATTCACCCCTCCACTTT. Translated: CASSPAGGGGNSPLHF.

The chain couples TRBV3-1 to TRBJ2-1; TRBD2 is a possible D gene (6 bases). Germline-derived CDR1 and CDR2 are LGHDT and YNNKEL (reference sequence). V gave up 3 bases and J gave up 9 bases, with 18 bases separating them. The CDR3 is made up of 15 amino acids. DNA for the CDR3: TGTGCCAGCAGCCACGCCGGGACTCCCAGCGGTGAGCAGTTCTTC. Translated, it gives CASSHAGTPSGEQFF.

The rearrangement links TRBV7-2 to TRBJ1-1; no clear D. The germline V gene encodes CDR1 SGHTA and CDR2 FQGNSA. The CDR3 spans 12 residues. V dropped 1 base and J dropped 6 bases, with 6 bases sitting between them. The CDR3, as DNA: TGTGCCAGCAGCTTAGTAACCCCTGAAGCTTTCTTT. Protein product: CASSLVTPEAFF. Looking up the rest from reference TRBV7-2 and TRBJ1-1 gives the full variable domain: GAGVSQSPSNKVTEKGKDVELRCDPISGHTALYWYRQSLGQGLEFLIYFQGNSAPDKSGLPSDRFSAERTGGSVSTLTIQRTQQEDSAVYLCASSLVTPEAFFGQGTRLTVV.

The V gene is TRBV7-8, the J gene TRBJ2-5; D might be TRBD2 (5 bases). This CDR3 spans 14 amino acids. Trimming took off 2 bases at V and 2 bases at J, with 9 bases between the two ends. Germline loops: CDR1 SGHVS, CDR2 FQNEAQ. This CDR3 is CASSLKRLQETQYF. The DNA of the CDR3 is TGTGCCAGCAGCTTAAAGCGGTTACAAGAGACCCAGTACTTC.

This clonotype has a handful of counts. The chain joins TRBV4-3 to TRBJ1-5; unclear D gene. Germline lookup yields CDR1 LGHNA and CDR2 YSLEER. V was cut by 3 bases and J by 2 bases, with 14 bases left in between. This CDR3 region has 16 residues. The CDR3 region is CASSQRAGVGNQPQHF. In DNA, the CDR3 is TGCGCCAGCAGCCAGAGGGCCGGTGTGGGCAATCAGCCCCAGCATTTT.

In this sample, this clonotype turned up a few times. The chain is built from TRBV11-1 and TRBJ2-3; tentatively, D is TRBD2 (5 bases). The CDR3 spans 16 residues. Germline CDR1 and CDR2: SGHAT and FQDESV (reference sequence). Between the trimmed V and J ends, which lost 4 bases and 3 bases, there was a span of 17 bases. CDR3 sequence reads: CASSSDDDGVTDTQYF. Here the CDR3 DNA reads TGTGCCAGCAGCTCAGATGATGACGGGGTGACAGATACGCAGTATTTT.

V usage is TRBV12-3 or TRBV12-4 and J usage is TRBJ2-3, with TRBD1 identical over 8 bases. The CDR3 runs 14 residues. Trimming removed 6 bases from V and 4 bases from J; junction bases left unmatched: 6. CDR3 amino acids: CASRYRGVPDTQYF. CDR3 bases: TGTGCCAGCAGGTACAGGGGGGTCCCAGATACGCAGTATTTT.

The CDR3 DNA reads as TGCGCCAGCAGCCAAGATCGGCGGACATTCTCCTACGAGCAGTACTTC. Its translation is CASSQDRRTFSYEQYF. The chain couples TRBV4-3 to TRBJ2-7, with D possibly matching TRBD1 (5 bases). CDR1 LGHNA and CDR2 YSLEER come from the germline V gene. Trimming took off 0 bases at V and 0 bases at J, with 12 bases between the two ends. The length of the CDR3 is 16 residues.

The V gene is TRBV5-1, the J gene TRBJ2-2; no reliable D call. V dropped 4 bases and J dropped 3 bases, with 13 bases sitting between them. Per germline, CDR1 SGHRS and CDR2 YFSETQ. The CDR3 loop spans 15 amino acids. The CDR3 region is CASSPRSPDTGELFF. CDR3 bases: TGCGCCAGCAGCCCGAGAAGTCCGGACACCGGGGAGCTGTTTTTT.

In the case of this clonotype: Compared with germline, one end of the junction differs, possibly owing to a read error. V is TRBV7-6 and J is TRBJ2-1, with D tentatively TRBD1 (6 bases). Germline V CDR1 and CDR2: SGHVS, FNYEAQ. This CDR3 is built from 16 residues. The CDR3 sequence: CAGSLGEGQPYNEQFF. CDR3 coding DNA: TGTGCCGGCAGCTTAGGAGAAGGACAGCCTTACAATGAGCAGTTCTTC.

The gene calls are TRBV12-3 or TRBV12-4 and TRBJ2-3; 12 bases are a match to TRBD2. J gave up 8 bases and V 4 bases, and 10 bases lay outside the gene matches. The CDR3 loop spans 16 amino acids. The CDR3 here is CASSSGLAGPSGTQYF. In DNA, the CDR3 is TGTGCCAGCAGTTCCGGACTAGCGGGGCCGTCGGGTACGCAGTATTTT.

The chain employs TRBV6-2 or TRBV6-3 and TRBJ2-5, with 8 bases that match TRBD2. The end of the DNA is better explained by TRBJ2-7, so the J call may be wrong. Germline CDR1 is MNHEY and CDR2 is SVGEGT. CDR3 length equals 13 residues. The CDR3 DNA sequence: TGTGCCAGCCATCAGCGGGGGAACTACGAGCAGTACTTC. Encoded protein: CASHQRGNYEQYF.

This clonotype was counted only a few times. This sequence joins TRBV4-1 and TRBJ1-2; TRBD1 matches at 7 bases. V lost 1 base, J lost 2 bases, and 10 bases stayed unmatched. Per germline, CDR1 MGHRA and CDR2 YSYEKL. This CDR3 is 17 amino acids long. As DNA, the CDR3 is TGCGCCAGCAGCCAAGGACGTCGACAGGGACCCAACTATGGCTACACCTTC. Its protein is CASSQGRRQGPNYGYTF.

The table lists this clonotype with a few counts. The chain employs TRBV7-6 and TRBJ2-5; a possible D gene is TRBD2 (6 bases). V was trimmed by 4 bases and J by 4 bases, leaving 16 bases between them. This CDR3 region has 15 residues. Per the germline V gene, CDR1 is SGHVS and CDR2 is FNYEAQ. CDR3 sequence (DNA): TGTGCCAGCAGCTCTCTAGCGCCGAGGGGAGAGACCCAGTACTTC. Translation: CASSSLAPRGETQYF.

The V gene is TRBV4-1, the J gene TRBJ2-7; TRBD1 matches 7 bases. V lost 1 base to trimming and J lost 3 bases; unmatched junction nucleotides: 6. This CDR3 contains 15 residues. CDR1 is MGHRA and CDR2 is YSYEKL in the germline V gene. CDR3 region: CASSQGGQIFYEQYF. As DNA, the CDR3 is TGCGCCAGCAGCCAAGGGGGACAGATATTCTACGAGCAGTACTTC.

This clonotype was counted only a few times. CDR3 loop: CASSLVYSLTYEQYF. DNA for the CDR3: TGTGCCAGCAGCTTAGTATACTCTCTCACCTACGAGCAGTACTTC. This chain connects TRBV7-2 to TRBJ2-7; D gene ambiguous. Germline V gives CDR1 SGHTA, CDR2 FQGNSA. Trimming cost V 1 base and J 2 bases, with 12 bases left between them. This CDR3 comprises 15 residues.

This clonotype was observed a few times. The V and J genes are TRBV5-5 and TRBJ2-3; 8 positions match TRBD2. Germline CDR1 and CDR2: SGHKS and YYEKEE (reference sequence). This CDR3 has 15 residues. The V gene end was trimmed by 3 bases and the J gene end by 5 bases; junction bases not matched to a gene: 8. CDR3 in amino acids: CASSSQAGEEDTQYF. The CDR3 nucleotides are TGTGCCAGCAGCTCCCAAGCGGGGGAAGAAGATACGCAGTATTTT.

This clonotype came up a few times. CDR3 in DNA: TGCAGCGTTGAAGATCCACTAGCGGGGGGACAAGAGACCCAGTACTTC. It is translated as CSVEDPLAGGQETQYF. This chain joins TRBV29-1 and TRBJ2-5; TRBD2 aligns across 12 bases. V dropped 0 bases and J dropped 2; count of bases not matched to a gene: 4. The germline V gene encodes CDR1 SQVTM and CDR2 ANQGSEA. The CDR3 is 16 amino acids. The whole variable domain, filled in from reference TRBV29-1 and TRBJ2-5, reads SAVISQKPSRDICQRGTSLTIQCQVDSQVTMMFWYRQQPGQSLTLIATANQGSEATYESGFVIDKFPISRPNLTFSTLTVSNMSPEDSSIYLCSVEDPLAGGQETQYFGPGTRLLVL.

The J gene is TRBJ2-7, the V gene TRBV28; tentative D call: TRBD2 (7 bases). CDR3 length: 16 residues. Germline V lookup: CDR1 MDHEN, CDR2 SYDVKM. The V gene lost 2 bases and the J gene lost 0 bases, with 14 bases spanning the gap. The CDR3 loop reads CASSLGRDTSSYEQYF. The CDR3 DNA reads as TGTGCCAGCAGTTTAGGGAGGGACACGAGCTCCTACGAGCAGTACTTC.